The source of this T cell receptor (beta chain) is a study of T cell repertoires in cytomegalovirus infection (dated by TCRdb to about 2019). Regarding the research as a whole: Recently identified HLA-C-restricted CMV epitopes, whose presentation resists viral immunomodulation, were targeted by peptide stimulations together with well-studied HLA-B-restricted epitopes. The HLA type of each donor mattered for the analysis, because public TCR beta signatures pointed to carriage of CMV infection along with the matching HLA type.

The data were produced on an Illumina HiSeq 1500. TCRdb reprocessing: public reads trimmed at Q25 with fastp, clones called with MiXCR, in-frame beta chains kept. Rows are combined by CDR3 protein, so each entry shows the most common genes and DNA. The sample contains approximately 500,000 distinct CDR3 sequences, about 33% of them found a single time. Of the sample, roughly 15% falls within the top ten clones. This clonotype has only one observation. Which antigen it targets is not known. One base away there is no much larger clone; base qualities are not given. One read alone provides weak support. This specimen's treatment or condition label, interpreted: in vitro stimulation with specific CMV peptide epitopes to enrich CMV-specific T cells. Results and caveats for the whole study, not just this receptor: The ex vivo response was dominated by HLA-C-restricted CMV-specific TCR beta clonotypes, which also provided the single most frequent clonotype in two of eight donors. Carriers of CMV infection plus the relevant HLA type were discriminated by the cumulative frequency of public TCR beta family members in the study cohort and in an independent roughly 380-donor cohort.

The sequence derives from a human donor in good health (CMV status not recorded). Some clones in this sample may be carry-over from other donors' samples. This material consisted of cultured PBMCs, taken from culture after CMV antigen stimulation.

Read as DNA, the sequence is TGCAGCGTTCCCTCCGGACAGGGTGATTCACCCCTCCACTTT. Its translation reads: CSVPSGQGDSPLHF. The chain was built from TRBV29-1 and TRBJ1-6, and 8 junction bases match TRBD1. Taken from cysteine to phenylalanine, the CDR3 has 14 residues. The kept DNA is CDR3 alone, 42 bases in frame from the first base. For this chain, trimming is 5 bases at the V end and 8 bases at the J end, and the number of junction bases without a gene match is 8. Reading the germline V gene gives CDR1 SQVTM and CDR2 ANQGSEA.